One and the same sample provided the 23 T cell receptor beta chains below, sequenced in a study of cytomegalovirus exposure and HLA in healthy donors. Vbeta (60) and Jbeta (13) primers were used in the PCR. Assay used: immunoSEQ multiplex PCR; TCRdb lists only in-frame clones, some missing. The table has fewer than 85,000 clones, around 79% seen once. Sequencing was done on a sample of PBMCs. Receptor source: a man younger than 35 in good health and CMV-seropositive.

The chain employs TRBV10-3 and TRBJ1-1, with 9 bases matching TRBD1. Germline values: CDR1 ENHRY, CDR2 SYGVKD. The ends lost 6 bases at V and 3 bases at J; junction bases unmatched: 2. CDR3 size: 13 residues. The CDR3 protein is CAIRWDRDTEAFF. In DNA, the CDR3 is TGTGCCATCAGATGGGACAGGGACACTGAAGCTTTCTTT.

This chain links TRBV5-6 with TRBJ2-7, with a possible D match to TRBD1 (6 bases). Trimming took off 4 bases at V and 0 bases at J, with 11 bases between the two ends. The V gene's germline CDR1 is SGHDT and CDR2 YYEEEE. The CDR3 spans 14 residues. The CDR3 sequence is CASSNTGSSYEQYF. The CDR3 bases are TGTGCCAGCAGCAACACAGGGAGCTCCTACGAGCAGTACTTC.

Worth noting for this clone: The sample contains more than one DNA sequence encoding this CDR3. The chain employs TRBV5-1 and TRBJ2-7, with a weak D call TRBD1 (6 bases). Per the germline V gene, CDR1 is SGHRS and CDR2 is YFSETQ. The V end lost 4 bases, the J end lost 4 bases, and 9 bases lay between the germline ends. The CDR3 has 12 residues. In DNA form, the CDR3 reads TGCGCCAGCAGCCTCCAGGGGTACGAGCAGTACTTC. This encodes CASSLQGYEQYF.

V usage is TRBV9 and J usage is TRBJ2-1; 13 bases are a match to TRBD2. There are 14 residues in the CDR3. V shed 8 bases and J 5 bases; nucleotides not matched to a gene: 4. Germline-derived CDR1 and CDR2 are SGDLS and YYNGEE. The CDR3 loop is CASAGTSGNNEQFF. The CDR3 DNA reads TGTGCCAGTGCAGGGACTAGCGGGAACAATGAGCAGTTCTTC.

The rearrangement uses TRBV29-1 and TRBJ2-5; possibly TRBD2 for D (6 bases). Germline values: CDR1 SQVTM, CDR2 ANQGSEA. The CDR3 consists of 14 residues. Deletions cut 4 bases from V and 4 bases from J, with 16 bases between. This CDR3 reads CSVVDGGTPETQYF. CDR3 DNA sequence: TGCAGCGTTGTAGACGGAGGGACCCCAGAGACCCAGTACTTC.

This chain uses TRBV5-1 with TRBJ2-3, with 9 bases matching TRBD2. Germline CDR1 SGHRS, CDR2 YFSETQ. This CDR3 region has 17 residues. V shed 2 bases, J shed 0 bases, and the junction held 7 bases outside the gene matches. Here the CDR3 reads CASSFSALAGSTDTQYF. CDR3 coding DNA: TGCGCCAGCAGCTTCTCCGCTCTAGCGGGGAGCACAGATACGCAGTATTTT. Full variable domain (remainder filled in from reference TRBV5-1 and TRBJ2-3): KAGVTQTPRYLIKTRGQQVTLSCSPISGHRSVSWYQQTPGQGLQFLFEYFSETQRNKGNFPGRFSGRQFSNSRSEMNVSTLELGDSALYLCASSFSALAGSTDTQYFGPGTRLTVL.

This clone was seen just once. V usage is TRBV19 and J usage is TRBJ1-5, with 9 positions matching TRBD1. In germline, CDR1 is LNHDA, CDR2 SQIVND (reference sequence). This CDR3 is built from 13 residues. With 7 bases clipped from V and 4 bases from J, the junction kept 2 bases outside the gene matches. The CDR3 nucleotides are TGTGCCAGTACCGACAGGGGGAATCAGCCCCAGCATTTT. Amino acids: CASTDRGNQPQHF.

Here the CDR3 reads CASSLPSTEAFF. CDR3 bases: TGCGCCAGCAGCTTGCCGAGCACTGAAGCTTTCTTT. The chain joins TRBV5-1 to TRBJ1-1; D is undetermined. The CDR3 loop spans 12 amino acids. Trimming took 1 base from V and 4 from J, leaving 5 bases between them. CDR1 is SGHRS, CDR2 YFSETQ, per germline.

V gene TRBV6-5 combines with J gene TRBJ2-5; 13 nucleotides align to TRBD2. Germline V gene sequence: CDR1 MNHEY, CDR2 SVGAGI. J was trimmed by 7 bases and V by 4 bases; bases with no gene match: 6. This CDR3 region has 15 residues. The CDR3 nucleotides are TGTGCCAGCAGTTCGGGACTAGCGGGACCAGGGACCCAGTACTTC. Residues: CASSSGLAGPGTQYF.

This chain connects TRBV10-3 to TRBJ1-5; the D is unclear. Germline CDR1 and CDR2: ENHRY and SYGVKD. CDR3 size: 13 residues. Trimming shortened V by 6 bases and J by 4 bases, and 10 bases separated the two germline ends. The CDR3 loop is CAIRRQINQPQHF. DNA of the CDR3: TGTGCCATCAGGAGGCAGATTAATCAGCCCCAGCATTTT.

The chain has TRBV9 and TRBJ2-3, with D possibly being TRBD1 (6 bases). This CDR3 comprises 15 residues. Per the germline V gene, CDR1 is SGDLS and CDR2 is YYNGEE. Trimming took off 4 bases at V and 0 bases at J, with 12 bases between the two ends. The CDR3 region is CASSPRTASTDTQYF. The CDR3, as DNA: TGTGCCAGCAGCCCACGGACAGCTAGCACAGATACGCAGTATTTT.

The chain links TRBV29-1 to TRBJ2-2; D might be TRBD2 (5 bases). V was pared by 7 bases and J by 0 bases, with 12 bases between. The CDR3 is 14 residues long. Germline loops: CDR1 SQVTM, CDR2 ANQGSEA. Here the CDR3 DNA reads TGCAGCGCCCGGGGAGCCGCGAACACCGGGGAGCTGTTTTTT. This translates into CSARGAANTGELFF.

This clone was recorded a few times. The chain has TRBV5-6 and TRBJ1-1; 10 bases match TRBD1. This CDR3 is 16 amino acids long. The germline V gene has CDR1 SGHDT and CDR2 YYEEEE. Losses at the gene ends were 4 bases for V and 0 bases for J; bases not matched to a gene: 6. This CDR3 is CASSTDRGRVNTEAFF. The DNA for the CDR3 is TGTGCCAGCAGCACAGACAGGGGGCGTGTGAACACTGAAGCTTTCTTT.

CDR3 DNA: TGCAGTGCTAGAGCGGGAGGTACGCAGTATTTT. Residues: CSARAGGTQYF. The V call is TRBV20-1, the J call TRBJ2-3; 7 nucleotides agree with TRBD2. V gave up 1 base and J gave up 8 bases; unmatched junction bases: 0. CDR3 length equals 11 residues. The germline V gene encodes CDR1 DFQATT and CDR2 SNEGSKA (reference sequence).

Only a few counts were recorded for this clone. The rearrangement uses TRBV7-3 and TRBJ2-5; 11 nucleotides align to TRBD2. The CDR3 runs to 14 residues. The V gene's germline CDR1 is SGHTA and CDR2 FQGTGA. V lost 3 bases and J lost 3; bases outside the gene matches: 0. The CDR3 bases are TGTGCCAGCAGCTTGGGACTAGCGGAAGAGACCCAGTACTTC. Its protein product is CASSLGLAEETQYF.

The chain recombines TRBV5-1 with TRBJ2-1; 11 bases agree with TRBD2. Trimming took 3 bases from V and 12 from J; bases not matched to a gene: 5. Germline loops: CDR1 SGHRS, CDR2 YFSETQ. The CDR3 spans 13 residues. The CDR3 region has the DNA TGCGCCAGCAGCTCGGGACTAGCGGAGACGCAGTTCTTC. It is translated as CASSSGLAETQFF.

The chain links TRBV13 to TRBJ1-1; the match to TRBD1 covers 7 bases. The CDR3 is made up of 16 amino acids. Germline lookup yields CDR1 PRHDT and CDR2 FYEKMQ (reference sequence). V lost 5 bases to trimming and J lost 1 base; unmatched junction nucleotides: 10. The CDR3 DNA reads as TGTGCCAGCAGCACCCGACAGGGTAAAGGGAACACTGAAGCTTTCTTT. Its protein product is CASSTRQGKGNTEAFF.

This CDR3 reads CASSSTGTYTETQYF. In DNA, the CDR3 is TGTGCCAGCAGCTCCACCGGGACATACACGGAGACCCAGTACTTC. The chain joins TRBV11-1 to TRBJ2-5, with D possibly being TRBD1 (6 bases). Trimming removed 4 bases at V and 5 bases at J, with 17 bases between. The CDR3 is 15 amino acids. Germline CDR1 SGHAT, CDR2 FQDESV (reference sequence). Complete variable domain (other parts from reference TRBV11-1 and TRBJ2-5): EAEVAQSPRYKITEKSQAVAFWCDPISGHATLYWYRQILGQGPELLVQFQDESVVDDSQLPKDRFSAERLKGVDSTLKIQPAELGDSAMYLCASSSTGTYTETQYFGPGTRLLVL.

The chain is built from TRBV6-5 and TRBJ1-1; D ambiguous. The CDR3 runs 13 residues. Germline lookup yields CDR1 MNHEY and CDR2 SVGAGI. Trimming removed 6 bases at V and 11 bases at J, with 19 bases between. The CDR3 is CASSPSTAAEAFF. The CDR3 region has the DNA TGTGCCAGCAGCCCCTCGACTGCGGCGGAGGCTTTCTTT.

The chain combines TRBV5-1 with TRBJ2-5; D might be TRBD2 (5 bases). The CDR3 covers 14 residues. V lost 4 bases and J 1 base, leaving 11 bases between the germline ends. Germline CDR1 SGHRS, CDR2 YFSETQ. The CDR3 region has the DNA TGCGCCAGCAGCCCGGGGTGGGGCCAAGAGACCCAGTACTTC. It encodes CASSPGWGQETQYF.

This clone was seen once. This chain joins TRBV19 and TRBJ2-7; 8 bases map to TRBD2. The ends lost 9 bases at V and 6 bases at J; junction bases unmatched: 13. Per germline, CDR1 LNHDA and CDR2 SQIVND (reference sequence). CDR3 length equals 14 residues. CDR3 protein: CARSSGGPIGEQYF. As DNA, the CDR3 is TGTGCCAGAAGCTCGGGAGGGCCTATTGGCGAGCAGTACTTC.

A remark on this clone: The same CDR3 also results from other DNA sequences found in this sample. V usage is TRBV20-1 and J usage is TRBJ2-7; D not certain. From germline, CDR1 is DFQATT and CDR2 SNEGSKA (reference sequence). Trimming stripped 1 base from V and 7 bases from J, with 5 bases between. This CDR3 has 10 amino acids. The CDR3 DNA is TGCAGTGCTAGAGGAGGAGAGCAGTACTTC. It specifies CSARGGEQYF.

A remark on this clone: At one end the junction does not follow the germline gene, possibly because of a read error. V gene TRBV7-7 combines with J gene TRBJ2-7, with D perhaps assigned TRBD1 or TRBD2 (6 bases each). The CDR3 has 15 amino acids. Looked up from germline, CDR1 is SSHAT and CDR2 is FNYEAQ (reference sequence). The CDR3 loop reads CASSLAAGAPYEQYF. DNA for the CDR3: TGTGCTAGCAGCTTAGCGGCAGGGGCGCCATACGAGCAGTACTTC.